What follows are 17 T cell receptor beta chains derived from one specimen sequenced in a study of ipilimumab plus nivolumab after autologous stem cell transplantation. Sequencing used immunoSEQ multiplex PCR; TCRdb keeps in-frame clones, though not all of them. The top ten hold about 8% of the sample, which has about 10,000 clones, nearly 80% seen once. The source material was PBMCs, sampled in a trial of ipilimumab plus nivolumab as post-transplant consolidation. The receptors here all came from a male donor with diffuse large B-cell lymphoma.

The V gene is TRBV9, the J gene TRBJ2-2; 14 nucleotides match TRBD2. This CDR3 has 20 residues. The V gene's germline CDR1 is SGDLS and CDR2 YYNGEE. After removal of 2 bases from V and 3 bases from J, the junction contained 12 bases not matched to a gene. CDR3 sequence (DNA): TGTGCCAGCAGCGTCCCTAAAACGACTAGCGGGGGGGCGGACACCGGGGAGCTGTTTTTT. This codes for CASSVPKTTSGGADTGELFF.

The chain joins TRBV9 to TRBJ2-3; TRBD2 agrees at 8 bases. This CDR3 comprises 15 residues. V shed 2 bases and J 2 bases; nucleotides not matched to a gene: 4. Germline lookup yields CDR1 SGDLS and CDR2 YYNGEE. CDR3 loop: CASSVISGATDTQYF. The CDR3 nucleotides are TGTGCCAGCAGCGTGATTAGCGGGGCCACAGATACGCAGTATTTT.

By its share, this clone is large. The CDR3 DNA is TGTGCCAGCAGCTCCGGACTAGCGCTACGCACAGATACGCAGTATTTT. Its translation is CASSSGLALRTDTQYF. The chain joins TRBV11-3 to TRBJ2-3, with 9 positions matching TRBD2. Trimming removed 4 bases from V and 1 base from J; junction bases left unmatched: 6. The germline gives CDR1 SGHNT, CDR2 YENEEA. The CDR3 consists of 16 residues.

In this sample, this clone turned up a few times. The chain recombines TRBV6-5 with TRBJ1-1; D uncertain. V was cut by 4 bases and J by 10 bases, with 13 bases left in between. The germline CDR1 and CDR2 sequences are MNHEY and SVGAGI. The CDR3 is made up of 12 amino acids. CDR3 bases: TGTGCCAGCAGTTCCAAGGGCGACGCAGCTTTCTTT. Encoded protein: CASSSKGDAAFF.

This rearrangement joins TRBV4-1 to TRBJ1-1, with TRBD1 matching 10 bases. J gave up 4 bases and V 1 base, and 6 bases lay outside the gene matches. CDR3 length: 16 amino acids. Germline V gene data show CDR1 as MGHRA and CDR2 as YSYEKL. The CDR3 DNA reads as TGCGCCAGCAGCCAAGGACAGGGGGCGCGAGGCACTGAAGCTTTCTTT. It specifies CASSQGQGARGTEAFF.

A note on this clone: The germline gene is not matched at one end of the junction; a read error may be the cause. J is TRBJ1-1 and V is TRBV7-8, with 10 bases identical to TRBD1. The CDR3 runs to 13 residues. Per germline, CDR1 SGHVS and CDR2 FQNEAQ. Here the CDR3 DNA reads TGTGCCAGCAGCCCCAGACAGGGGGCTGACGCTTTCTTT. It codes for CASSPRQGADAFF.

The chain is built from TRBV4-1 and TRBJ2-5, with 14 bases that match TRBD2. Losses at the gene ends were 4 bases for V and 0 bases for J; bases not matched to a gene: 4. The CDR3 sequence is 17 residues long. Germline V gene lookup returns CDR1 MGHRA and CDR2 YSYEKL. The CDR3 loop is CASSPGLAGAYQETQYF. The CDR3 bases are TGCGCCAGCAGCCCGGGACTAGCGGGGGCCTACCAAGAGACCCAGTACTTC.

The CDR3 DNA is TGCGCCAGCAGCCAACCGCACCGACGGACACTCGGGGCCAACGTCCTGACTTTC. Protein product: CASSQPHRRTLGANVLTF. This chain connects TRBV4-1 to TRBJ2-6, with a tentative D call TRBD1 (5 bases). The ends were cut back, 2 bases at V and 4 bases at J, with 18 bases in the middle. CDR1 is MGHRA and CDR2 is YSYEKL in the germline V gene. This CDR3 contains 18 residues.

This clone was detected only a few times. V gene TRBV10-3 combines with J gene TRBJ1-2; 8 nucleotides line up with TRBD1. The J segment lost 6 bases and the V segment lost 6 bases, leaving 6 bases of the junction unmatched. Per germline, CDR1 ENHRY and CDR2 SYGVKD. The CDR3 covers 13 residues. The CDR3 DNA reads as TGTGCCATCAGGGCAGGGGGCATCGATGGCTACACCTTC. Translating gives CAIRAGGIDGYTF.

The rearrangement links TRBV6-1 to TRBJ2-7; 7 bases fit TRBD1. Unmatched junction bases numbered 11, after V lost 5 bases and J lost 7 bases. The CDR3 is made up of 14 amino acids. Germline CDR1 is MNHNS and CDR2 is SASEGT. The CDR3 loop is CASSPRDSSNEQYF. The CDR3 coding sequence is TGTGCCAGCAGTCCAAGGGACAGTTCGAATGAGCAGTACTTC.

The genes are TRBV7-8 and TRBJ1-5; the D is unclear. V shed 4 bases and J shed 7 bases, with 17 bases lying between them. The CDR3 contains 15 residues. CDR1 and CDR2 from the germline V gene are SGHVS and FQNEAQ. This chain's CDR3 is CASSSMSREGQPQHF. The DNA of the CDR3 is TGTGCCAGCAGCTCTATGAGCCGTGAAGGCCAGCCCCAGCATTTT.

The rearrangement joins TRBV15 to TRBJ1-1, with TRBD1 as a possible D gene (5 bases). Between the trimmed V and J ends, which lost 0 bases and 5 bases, there was a span of 13 bases. The CDR3 is 15 amino acids. Germline V gives CDR1 LNHNV, CDR2 YYDKDF (reference sequence). In DNA form, the CDR3 reads TGTGCCACCAGCAGAGATGCCAGGGTAGGAACTGAAGCTTTCTTT. This codes for CATSRDARVGTEAFF.

Note on this clone: This specimen includes other DNA sequences encoding the same CDR3. The J gene is TRBJ1-4, the V gene TRBV10-3; 7 bases line up with TRBD1. The CDR3 length is 15 residues. The trim removed 2 bases at V and 0 bases at J, leaving 0 bases unmatched. Per germline, CDR1 ENHRY and CDR2 SYGVKD. CDR3 in amino acids: CAISETGATNEKLFF. DNA for the CDR3: TGTGCCATCAGTGAGACAGGGGCAACTAATGAAAAACTGTTTTTT.

The V and J genes are TRBV9 and TRBJ1-6; D is unclear. CDR1 is SGDLS, CDR2 YYNGEE, per germline. Deletions cut 4 bases from V and 4 bases from J, with 15 bases between. This CDR3 has 16 amino acids. CDR3 loop: CASSTSLESYNSPLHF. Written as DNA, the CDR3 is TGTGCCAGCAGCACCTCGCTCGAATCGTATAATTCACCCCTCCACTTT.

This clone was detected once. This chain links TRBV5-5 with TRBJ1-6, with a possible D match to TRBD1 (5 bases). Trimming took 2 bases from V and 9 from J, leaving 15 bases between them. Germline V gene lookup returns CDR1 SGHKS and CDR2 YYEKEE (reference sequence). The CDR3 covers 15 residues. This CDR3 is CASSFSSAGGSPLHF. CDR3 sequence (DNA): TGTGCCAGCAGCTTCTCGTCTGCTGGGGGTTCACCCCTCCACTTT.

The J gene is TRBJ1-4, the V gene TRBV6-5; D possibly corresponds to TRBD1 (5 bases). This CDR3 spans 14 amino acids. Trimming shortened V by 8 bases and J by 10 bases, and 20 bases separated the two germline ends. Germline V CDR1 and CDR2: MNHEY, SVGAGI. The CDR3 protein is CASRRDANVGKLFF. CDR3 nucleotides: TGTGCCAGCCGGAGGGACGCAAACGTGGGAAAACTGTTTTTT.

The chain is built from TRBV6-1 and TRBJ2-7; possible D gene TRBD1, 5 bases. Trimming removed 3 bases at V and 4 bases at J, with 16 bases between. Germline V gene data show CDR1 as MNHNS and CDR2 as SASEGT. This CDR3 region has 15 residues. CDR3 sequence: CASSDEAGRVYEQYF. The DNA of the CDR3 is TGTGCCAGCAGTGATGAGGCAGGGCGAGTGTACGAGCAGTACTTC.